This T cell receptor beta chain was identified during a study of control samples from healthy donors and cancer patients. Some clones are missing from TCRdb's copy, which holds only in-frame ones; the method was immunoSEQ multiplex PCR. The table includes about 130,000 clones, 80% to 95% detected once. CDR3 length: 16 amino acids. Trimming cost V 4 bases and J 7 bases; bases outside gene matches: 12. In germline, CDR1 is SGHDN, CDR2 FVKESK. The clonotype was recovered from a man aged 18-30 years in good health. The rearrangement joins TRBV14 to TRBJ2-1; 8 bases agree with TRBD2. Sequencing was performed on blood. The CDR3 loop reads CASSRSGGRVWNEQFF. The CDR3 DNA is TGTGCCAGCAGCCGATCGGGGGGGAGGGTATGGAATGAGCAGTTCTTC.